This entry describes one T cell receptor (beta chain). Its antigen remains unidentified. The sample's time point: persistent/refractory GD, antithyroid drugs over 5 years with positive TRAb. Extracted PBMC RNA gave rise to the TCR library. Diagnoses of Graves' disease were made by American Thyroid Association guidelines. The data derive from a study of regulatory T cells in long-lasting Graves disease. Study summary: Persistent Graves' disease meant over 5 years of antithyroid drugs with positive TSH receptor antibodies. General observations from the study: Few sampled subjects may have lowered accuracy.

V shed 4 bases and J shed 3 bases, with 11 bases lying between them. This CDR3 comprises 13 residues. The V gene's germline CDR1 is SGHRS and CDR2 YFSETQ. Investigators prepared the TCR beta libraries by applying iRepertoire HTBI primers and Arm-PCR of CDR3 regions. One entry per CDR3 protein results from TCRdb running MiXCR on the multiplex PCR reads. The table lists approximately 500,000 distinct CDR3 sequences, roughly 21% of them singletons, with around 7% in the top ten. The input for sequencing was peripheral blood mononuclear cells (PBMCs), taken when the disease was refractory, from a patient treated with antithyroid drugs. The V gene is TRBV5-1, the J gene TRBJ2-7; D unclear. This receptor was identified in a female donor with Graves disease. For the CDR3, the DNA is TGCGCCAGCAGCACTCGGCCCTACTACGAGCAGTACTTC. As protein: CASSTRPYYEQYF.